This T cell receptor beta chain is drawn from a study of cytomegalovirus exposure and HLA in healthy donors. Study-level points and caveats: The authors later linked a missense DCLRE1C variant to TCR beta V- and J-gene trimming.

Amplification used 60 Vbeta primers and 13 Jbeta primers. Per the authors' pipeline: In a later analysis, of tens of millions of unique beta chains, around 9.9 million appeared in at least two donors. The assay was immunoSEQ multiplex PCR, and TCRdb's table has in-frame clones only and misses some. That table gives V, J and clone size, and the DNA gave D and trimming. The sample holds about 170,000 clones, roughly 80% seen once. On this clone itself: The antigen remains unidentified.

Losses at the gene ends were 5 bases for V and 4 bases for J; bases not matched to a gene: 5. From germline, CDR1 is KGHSH and CDR2 LQKENI. This CDR3 spans 15 amino acids. The clonotype was recovered from a man under 40 in good health and CMV-seropositive. Material for sequencing was PBMCs. The gene calls are TRBV18 and TRBJ2-7; 13 bases align to TRBD2. The CDR3 is CASSKTSGRSYEQYF. In DNA form, the CDR3 reads TGTGCCAGCTCAAAGACTAGCGGGAGGTCGTACGAGCAGTACTTC.